What follows are 31 T cell receptor beta chains derived from one specimen sequenced in a study of blood T cell repertoires in COVID-19. TCRdb's copy holds only in-frame clones and misses some; the assay was immunoSEQ multiplex PCR. The repertoire includes about 260,000 clones, 88% of them detected once, and 2.5% to 3.5% sits in the top ten. The sequencing sample was made of PBMCs or T cells enriched from blood (not recorded which). The receptors come from a woman aged 40 to 49 who had been exposed to COVID-19.

CDR3 loop: CASSLGSPYEQYV. The CDR3 DNA sequence: TGCGCCAGCAGCCTCGGGAGCCCCTACGAGCAGTACGTC. V usage is TRBV4-3 and J usage is TRBJ2-7; a weak D match, TRBD2 (6 bases). The CDR3 spans 13 residues. Germline CDR1 and CDR2: LGHNA and YSLEER. With 4 bases removed from V and 2 bases from J, the gap between germline ends came to 9 bases.

About this clone itself: The junction differs from germline at one of its ends, possibly a read error. The rearrangement links TRBV5-1 to TRBJ2-1, with TRBD2 identical over 7 bases. CDR3 length: 15 amino acids. Germline V gene sequence: CDR1 SGHRS, CDR2 YFSETQ. The CDR3 loop is CASSYLAGQPNEQFF. The CDR3 DNA follows: TGTGCCAGCAGCTACTTAGCGGGTCAGCCCAATGAGCAGTTCTTC.

The chain carries TRBV4-3 and TRBJ1-2; maybe TRBD1 (6 bases). The germline CDR1 and CDR2 sequences are LGHNA and YSLEER. CDR3 length: 14 amino acids. V dropped 1 base and J dropped 8 bases, with 14 bases sitting between them. CDR3 nucleotides: TGCGCCAGCAGCCAAGTAGACAGGTCGAGGGGCTACACCTTC. It codes for CASSQVDRSRGYTF.

The chain carries TRBV10-3 and TRBJ2-1, with 7 bases lining up with TRBD1. Germline V gene sequence: CDR1 ENHRY, CDR2 SYGVKD. This CDR3 has 14 amino acids. V lost 5 bases and J lost 5; bases outside the gene matches: 6. The CDR3, as DNA: TGTGCCATCAGTTCAAGGACAGGTCACAATGAGCAGTTCTTC. This encodes CAISSRTGHNEQFF.

V gene TRBV6-2 or TRBV6-3 combines with J gene TRBJ2-1; 9 positions agree with TRBD2. From germline, CDR1 is MNHEY and CDR2 SVGEGT. CDR3 length equals 15 residues. V shed 0 bases, J shed 7 bases, and the junction held 4 bases outside the gene matches. The CDR3 sequence: CASSYSSGGTNEQFF. The CDR3 DNA sequence: TGTGCCAGCAGTTACTCTAGCGGGGGTACAAATGAGCAGTTCTTC.

In regard to this clone: A junction boundary mismatches the germline segment, possibly from a read error. This chain connects TRBV5-1 to TRBJ2-6; possible D gene TRBD1, 7 bases. The CDR3 spans 21 residues. CDR1 and CDR2 from the germline V gene are SGHRS and YFSETQ. Here the CDR3 reads CASSLVGRLGTVVSGANVLTF. CDR3 coding DNA: TGTGCCAGCAGCTTGGTCGGTAGACTAGGGACAGTAGTCTCTGGGGCCAACGTCCTGACTTTC.

This chain joins TRBV9 and TRBJ1-1; the D gene is possibly TRBD1 (6 bases). In germline, CDR1 is SGDLS, CDR2 YYNGEE. This CDR3 is built from 13 residues. V was pared by 3 bases and J by 1 base, with 7 bases between. The CDR3, as DNA: TGTGCCAGCAGCGCACAGGGGAACACTGAAGCTTTCTTT. Translated: CASSAQGNTEAFF.

The chain joins TRBV7-2 to TRBJ1-2, with D hard to call. Looked up from germline, CDR1 is SGHTA and CDR2 is FQGNSA. The CDR3 has 13 amino acids. V was pared by 3 bases and J by 6 bases, with 11 bases between. The DNA of the CDR3 is TGTGCCAGCAGCTTTACTGACCGGGATGGCTACACCTTC. It is translated as CASSFTDRDGYTF.

The chain uses TRBV4-3 and TRBJ1-4, with unresolved D. From germline, CDR1 is LGHNA and CDR2 YSLEER. Trimming cost V 0 bases and J 7 bases, with 18 bases left between them. There are 17 residues in the CDR3. The CDR3, as DNA: TGCGCCAGCAGCCAAGATTACTTCGGGTCGGGAGGTGAAAAACTGTTTTTT. Residues: CASSQDYFGSGGEKLFF.

The gene calls are TRBV24-1 and TRBJ1-2; no clear D gene. Germline V gives CDR1 KGHDR, CDR2 SFDVKD. V was shortened by 5 bases and J by 4 bases, with 4 bases between the two germline ends. This CDR3 spans 11 amino acids. CDR3 protein: CATSGGYGYTF. The CDR3 coding sequence is TGTGCCACCAGTGGAGGCTATGGCTACACCTTC.

The chain carries TRBV10-3 and TRBJ2-2; the match to TRBD1 covers 9 bases. This CDR3 contains 16 residues. V trimming: 6 bases; J trimming: 1 base; junction bases outside the gene matches: 6. Germline CDR1 ENHRY, CDR2 SYGVKD. CDR3 bases: TGTGCCATCAGCCGGGAGGACAGGGGGAACACCGGGGAGCTGTTTTTT. This gives the protein CAISREDRGNTGELFF.

Concerning this clone: This sequence may be a read error, since a much larger clone differs from it by one base. The V gene is TRBV6-2 or TRBV6-3, the J gene TRBJ2-2, with a possible D match to TRBD1 (6 bases). Looked up from germline, CDR1 is MNHEY and CDR2 is SVGEGT. There are 14 residues in the CDR3. V lost 6 bases and J lost 0, with 8 bases in between. DNA of the CDR3: TGTGCCAGCAGCAGGACAGCGAACACCGGGGAGCTGTTTTTT. This translates into CASSRTANTGELFF.

The chain has TRBV18 and TRBJ2-3; no definite D call. This CDR3 has 14 amino acids. Trimming took 0 bases from V and 4 from J, leaving 8 bases between them. Germline V gene lookup returns CDR1 KGHSH and CDR2 LQKENI. The CDR3 coding sequence is TGTGCCAGCTCACCACCCGGTTTCGCAGATACGCAGTATTTT. This translates into CASSPPGFADTQYF.

This chain joins TRBV18 and TRBJ2-1, with 9 bases matching TRBD2. Germline CDR1 reads KGHSH; CDR2 reads LQKENI. This CDR3 is 12 amino acids long. V was clipped by 6 bases and J by 13 bases; unmatched bases: 7. This CDR3 is CASSTEREVQFF. The CDR3 DNA is TGTGCCAGCTCTACTGAGCGGGAGGTTCAGTTCTTC.

The sample holds a few counts of this clone. The V call is TRBV4-2, the J call TRBJ1-1; maybe TRBD1 (5 bases). Germline CDR1 LGHNA, CDR2 YNFKEQ. Trimming took 0 bases from V and 5 from J, leaving 13 bases between them. This CDR3 spans 15 amino acids. The CDR3 nucleotides read TGTGCCAGCAGCCAAGAAAGGGGAGGAGGGACTGAAGCTTTCTTT. It codes for CASSQERGGGTEAFF.

The V call is TRBV9, the J call TRBJ1-3; D is undetermined. Trimming removed 4 bases at V and 8 bases at J, with 10 bases between. From germline, CDR1 is SGDLS and CDR2 YYNGEE. The CDR3 contains 12 residues. As DNA, the CDR3 is TGTGCCAGCAGCCTAAGTAGTGACACCATATATTTT. It translates to CASSLSSDTIYF. The full variable domain, completed using reference TRBV9 and TRBJ1-3, is DSGVTQTPKHLITATGQRVTLRCSPRSGDLSVYWYQQSLDQGLQFLIQYYNGEERAKGNILERFSAQQFPDLHSELNLSSLELGDSALYFCASSLSSDTIYFGEGSWLTVV.

V gene TRBV7-6 combines with J gene TRBJ2-3; 10 bases are shared with TRBD2. This CDR3 contains 15 residues. J lost 3 bases, V lost 6 bases, and 6 bases had no gene match. The germline V gene encodes CDR1 SGHVS and CDR2 FNYEAQ. The CDR3 spells CASSASGSRTDTQYF. CDR3 sequence (DNA): TGTGCCAGCAGTGCTAGCGGGAGTCGAACAGATACGCAGTATTTT.

The chain couples TRBV7-9 to TRBJ2-1; 7 bases are a match to TRBD1. Germline-derived CDR1 and CDR2 are SEHNR and FQNEAQ (reference sequence). The CDR3 runs to 17 residues. V dropped 0 bases and J dropped 1; count of bases not matched to a gene: 6. The CDR3 coding sequence is TGTGCCAGCAGCTTAGCGGGGGACAGTGGGTCCTACAATGAGCAGTTCTTC. It codes for CASSLAGDSGSYNEQFF.

This sequence joins TRBV20-1 and TRBJ2-7; 8 bases fit TRBD1. The CDR3 consists of 12 residues. Germline lookup yields CDR1 DFQATT and CDR2 SNEGSKA (reference sequence). Here the CDR3 reads CSASPGQGRWHV. The CDR3 region has the DNA TGCAGTGCTAGTCCCGGACAGGGTAGATGGCACGTC.

This chain uses TRBV18 with TRBJ2-5; D is perhaps TRBD2 (7 bases). Trimming left V 0 bases short and J 4 bases short, with 12 bases between. The CDR3 covers 15 residues. The germline CDR1 and CDR2 sequences are KGHSH and LQKENI. The CDR3, as DNA: TGTGCCAGCTCACCACCATCGCGGGGGCGAGAGACCCAGTACTTC. This gives the protein CASSPPSRGRETQYF. Combining the CDR3 with reference TRBV18 and TRBJ2-5 gives the whole variable domain NAGVMQNPRHLVRRRGQEARLRCSPMKGHSHVYWYRQLPEEGLKFMVYLQKENIIDESGMPKERFSAEFPKEGPSILRIQQVVRGDSAAYFCASSPPSRGRETQYFGPGTRLLVL.

The V and J genes are TRBV15 and TRBJ2-5, with TRBD2 matching over 8 bases. Germline CDR1 and CDR2: LNHNV and YYDKDF (reference sequence). The CDR3 sequence is 13 residues long. Trimming took 8 bases from V and 5 from J; bases not matched to a gene: 7. This CDR3 is CATEAGVGETQYF. CDR3 in DNA: TGTGCCACCGAAGCGGGAGTGGGGGAGACCCAGTACTTC.

The chain carries TRBV19 and TRBJ1-2, with D unclear. The V end was cut by 3 bases, the J end by 1 base, with 15 bases between. Germline loops: CDR1 LNHDA, CDR2 SQIVND (reference sequence). This CDR3 spans 16 amino acids. The CDR3 nucleotides are TGTGCCAGTAGTATTAAGACTGGAAGCCTTAACTATGGCTACACCTTC. Translating gives CASSIKTGSLNYGYTF.

V and J are TRBV2 and TRBJ1-2; D is unclear. This CDR3 spans 14 amino acids. Germline CDR1 is SNHLY and CDR2 is FYNNEI. The ends were cut back, 2 bases at V and 0 bases at J, with 7 bases in the middle. CDR3 residues: CASSEILANYGYTF. The CDR3 DNA follows: TGTGCCAGCAGTGAAATCCTAGCTAACTATGGCTACACCTTC. The full variable domain, rest sourced from reference TRBV2 and TRBJ1-2, is EPEVTQTPSHQVTQMGQEVILRCVPISNHLYFYWYRQILGQKVEFLVSFYNNEISEKSEIFDDQFSVERPDGSNFTLKIRSTKLEDSAMYFCASSEILANYGYTFGSGTRLTVV.

The chain employs TRBV7-9 and TRBJ1-6, with 7 bases lining up with TRBD1. The CDR3 runs to 17 residues. V dropped 5 bases and J dropped 12; count of bases not matched to a gene: 19. Germline loops: CDR1 SEHNR, CDR2 FQNEAQ (reference sequence). The CDR3 DNA reads as TGTGCCAGCAGCGGACGACATACAGGGGACCCTCGAAAACCCCTCCACTTT. Its protein product is CASSGRHTGDPRKPLHF.

The V and J genes are TRBV7-2 and TRBJ1-6; TRBD1 agrees at 9 bases. Germline values: CDR1 SGHTA, CDR2 FQGNSA. CDR3 length: 16 amino acids. The V segment lost 1 base and the J segment 5 bases; nucleotides outside the gene matches: 3. The DNA for the CDR3 is TGTGCCAGCAGCTTAGAGACAGGGGGGAATAATTCACCCCTCCACTTT. Its translation: CASSLETGGNNSPLHF.

The chain couples TRBV9 to TRBJ1-1; 8 nucleotides match TRBD1. Germline lookup yields CDR1 SGDLS and CDR2 YYNGEE. The CDR3 runs to 15 residues. V shed 4 bases and J 5 bases; nucleotides not matched to a gene: 10. CDR3 in DNA: TGTGCCAGCAGCCAAGGACAGGGAGAGAGGACTGAAGCTTTCTTT. As protein: CASSQGQGERTEAFF. Based on the CDR3 plus reference TRBV9 and TRBJ1-1, the full variable domain is DSGVTQTPKHLITATGQRVTLRCSPRSGDLSVYWYQQSLDQGLQFLIQYYNGEERAKGNILERFSAQQFPDLHSELNLSSLELGDSALYFCASSQGQGERTEAFFGQGTRLTVV.

A word on this clone: A read error may account for a junction end that differs from germline. The J gene is TRBJ1-2, the V gene TRBV5-1; 9 positions match TRBD1. CDR1 is SGHRS, CDR2 YFSETQ, per germline. There are 16 residues in the CDR3. The CDR3 is CASSLGPGQGNYGYTF. The CDR3 nucleotides are TGTGCCAGCAGCTTGGGGCCAGGACAGGGGAACTATGGCTACACCTTC.

The CDR3 protein is CASGLGGAANQYF. The CDR3 DNA reads as TGTGCTAGTGGTTTAGGTGGCGCGGCAAATCAGTACTTC. The rearrangement links TRBV12-5 to TRBJ2-4; D ambiguous. Germline CDR1 and CDR2: LGHNT and FRNRAP. V was cut by 3 bases and J by 12 bases, with 15 bases left in between. The CDR3 sequence is 13 residues long.

The J gene is TRBJ1-1, the V gene TRBV10-3; the D is unclear. Trimming stripped 7 bases from V and 6 bases from J, with 15 bases between. Per germline, CDR1 ENHRY and CDR2 SYGVKD. The CDR3 extends over 13 amino acids. CDR3 amino acids: CAIKGGEAPEAFF. Written as DNA, the CDR3 is TGTGCCATCAAGGGTGGGGAGGCACCTGAAGCTTTCTTT.

The chain joins TRBV7-9 to TRBJ1-1; 7 bases agree with TRBD1. With 5 bases clipped from V and 2 bases from J, the junction kept 8 bases outside the gene matches. CDR1 SEHNR and CDR2 FQNEAQ come from the germline V gene (reference sequence). The CDR3 runs to 15 residues. For the CDR3, the DNA is TGTGCCAGCAGCCTTACAGGGGTTGAAAACACTGAAGCTTTCTTT. It yields the protein CASSLTGVENTEAFF.

V gene TRBV28 combines with J gene TRBJ1-5; TRBD1 aligns across 7 bases. CDR1 MDHEN and CDR2 SYDVKM come from the germline V gene. The length of the CDR3 is 15 residues. Trimming removed 2 bases from V and 5 bases from J; junction bases left unmatched: 6. In DNA form, the CDR3 reads TGTGCCAGCAGTTTAGGGGGGACAGTACATCAGCCCCAGCATTTT. This gives the protein CASSLGGTVHQPQHF.